This is a list of T cell receptor beta chains from one sample in a study of control samples from healthy donors and cancer patients. The assay was immunoSEQ multiplex PCR, and TCRdb's table has in-frame clones only and misses some. The sample totals approximately 190,000 clones. What was sequenced was blood. The receptor source for this set is a woman aged 25 to 45 in good health. CDR3s include the opening cysteine and the closing phenylalanine or tryptophan. D genes are given only for firm matches. Size is stated for part of the rows, as once, few or many counts, or as a class when the clone is expanded.

clone_size | d_call | j_call | v_call | cdr3_nt | cdr3_aa
. | . | TRBJ1-1 | TRBV6-5 | TGTGCCAGCAGTTACAATATCGGTGCTGAAGCTTTCTTT | CASSYNIGAEAFF
. | . | TRBJ1-2 | TRBV3-1/TRBV3-2 | TGTGCCAGCAGCCAAGAGGCCAGGGCCTATGGCTACACCTTC | CASSQEARAYGYTF
. | . | TRBJ1-2 | TRBV27 | TGTGCCAGCAGTTTATCGACCCTCGGGACGCGTGGCTACACCTTC | CASSLSTLGTRGYTF
. | TRBD2 | TRBJ2-5 | TRBV24-1 | TGTGCCACCAGTGATCTGGGACTAGCGGGACAAGAGACCCAGTACTTC | CATSDLGLAGQETQYF
. | . | TRBJ1-5 | TRBV4-2 | TGTGCCAGCAGCCAAGATGGCCAGGGGATCCAGCCCCAGCATTTT | CASSQDGQGIQPQHF
. | TRBD1 | TRBJ1-2 | TRBV7-8 | TGTGCCAGCAGCCTGGCCGCGGACAGGGACTATGGCTACACCTTC | CASSLAADRDYGYTF
. | . | TRBJ1-1 | TRBV27 | TGTGCCAGCAGTTTTCTGATGAACACTGAAGCTTTCTTT | CASSFLMNTEAFF
. | . | TRBJ1-2 | TRBV10-3 | TGTGCCATCCGCGGGGGCTACACCTTC | CAIRGGYTF
. | TRBD2 | TRBJ2-1 | TRBV5-1 | TGCGCCAGCAGCCTTAGCGGGGGTCTAAATGAGCAGTTCTTC | CASSLSGGLNEQFF
. | TRBD1 | TRBJ1-1 | TRBV18 | TGTGCCAGCTCCTCACAGGGGAAGGGGGACACTGAAGCTTTCTTT | CASSSQGKGDTEAFF
. | TRBD1 | TRBJ1-5 | TRBV28 | TGTGCCAGCAGTTTGCGGACAGGGGCCCGTCCATGGGAGCCCCAGCATTTT | CASSLRTGARPWEPQHF
. | . | TRBJ2-4 | TRBV12-1 | TGTGCCAGCAGCCCTTGGACTAGCGGGGGGGCTTATGCCAAAAACATTCAGTACTTC | CASSPWTSGGAYAKNIQYF
. | . | TRBJ1-5 | TRBV24-1 | TGTGCCATCCAGGGTAAAGGCAATCAGCCCCAGCATTTT | CAIQGKGNQPQHF
. | . | TRBJ2-3 | TRBV11-2 | TGTGCCAGCAGCTCCTACAGGGAGTATACGCAGTATTTT | CASSSYREYTQYF
. | . | TRBJ2-7 | TRBV27 | TGTGCCAGCAGTTTAGGTAGTCCCCTAGTCTACGAGCAGTACTTC | CASSLGSPLVYEQYF
. | TRBD1 | TRBJ1-1 | TRBV4-2 | TGTGCCGCTCGACAGGGAGGGATGAACACTGAAGCTTTCTTT | CAARQGGMNTEAFF
. | . | TRBJ1-5 | TRBV28 | TGTGCCAGCGTAGAGCCCAATCAGCCCCAGCATTTT | CASVEPNQPQHF
. | . | TRBJ1-2 | TRBV5-3 | TGTGCCAGAAGCCCAACCCGACGGGGAAACTATGGCTACACCTTC | CARSPTRRGNYGYTF
. | TRBD2 | TRBJ2-5 | TRBV11-2 | TGTGCCAGCAGCCCGGGGAGGGTCCAAGAGACCCAGTACTTC | CASSPGRVQETQYF
. | TRBD1 | TRBJ1-1 | TRBV13 | TGTGCCAGCAGCTTAGGCGGGACAGGGGACCCTGAAGCTTTCTTT | CASSLGGTGDPEAFF
. | . | TRBJ2-3 | TRBV10-3 | TGTGCCATCAATAGACGGGGTCCTCAGGGGACTAGCACAGATACGCAGTATTTT | CAINRRGPQGTSTDTQYF
. | TRBD1 | TRBJ1-4 | TRBV15 | TGTGCCACCAGCAGAGACAAGGGGGCTCGGGAAAAACTGTTTTTT | CATSRDKGAREKLFF
. | TRBD1 | TRBJ2-3 | TRBV2 | TGTGCCAGCCAACAGGGGTCAGATACGCAGTATTTT | CASQQGSDTQYF
. | TRBD1 | TRBJ1-5 | TRBV10-3 | TGTGCCATCAGCGAGACAGGGGCGGGTCAGCCCCAGCATTTT | CAISETGAGQPQHF
. | . | TRBJ2-1 | TRBV4-3 | TGCGCCAGCAGCCAATCGTGGGGGTCCTACAATGAGCAGTTCTTC | CASSQSWGSYNEQFF
. | . | TRBJ1-5 | TRBV5-6 | TGTGCCAGCAGCTTGGGGGCAGGTGCTCAGCCCCAGCATTTT | CASSLGAGAQPQHF
. | TRBD1 | TRBJ1-4 | TRBV11-3 | TGTGCCAGCAGCCTAGGACAGGGGCCGTATGAAAAACTGTTTTTT | CASSLGQGPYEKLFF
medium-sized | TRBD1 | TRBJ2-7 | TRBV2 | TGTGCCAGCAGCGCCCCCGGGACAGGGTTCCACGAGCAGTACTTC | CASSAPGTGFHEQYF
. | . | TRBJ1-5 | TRBV10-1 | TGCGCCACCGGGGCAGGGAATCAGCCCCAGCATTTT | CATGAGNQPQHF
. | . | TRBJ1-3 | TRBV5-5 | TGTGCCAGCAGCTTAGGACAGAGCTCTGGAAACACCATATATTTT | CASSLGQSSGNTIYF
. | . | TRBJ1-2 | TRBV19 | TGTGCCAGTAGTACCGGCGGCTGGTCGGACTATGGCTACACCTTC | CASSTGGWSDYGYTF
. | . | TRBJ1-2 | TRBV7-9 | TGTGCCAGCAGCTTAGCGAATGTGAGGGCCAACTATGGCTACACCTTC | CASSLANVRANYGYTF
. | . | TRBJ1-4 | TRBV21-1 | TGTGCCAGCAGCTATCGGACGGAACTTAATGAAAAACTGTTTTTT | CASSYRTELNEKLFF
. | TRBD1 | TRBJ2-2 | TRBV27 | TGTGCCAGCAGTCCTCTCGGAGGACAGGGATCCGGGGAGCTGTTTTTT | CASSPLGGQGSGELFF
. | TRBD2 | TRBJ2-4 | TRBV4-1 | TGCGCCAGCAGCCCCCATCGGGGAGGGAACATTCAGTACTTC | CASSPHRGGNIQYF
. | TRBD2 | TRBJ2-3 | TRBV6-1 | TGTGCCAGCAGTGAAGTCCTAGCGGGGGGGTTAGGGGCAGATACGCAGTATTTT | CASSEVLAGGLGADTQYF
. | . | TRBJ1-1 | TRBV10-3 | TGTGCCATCAGTGAGATCCAAGCAAGTTACTCTGAAGCTTTCTTT | CAISEIQASYSEAFF
. | . | TRBJ2-2 | TRBV12-5 | TGTGCTAGTGGTTTGGCCCTGACATCAGCTAACACCGGGGAGCTGTTTTTT | CASGLALTSANTGELFF
. | TRBD2 | TRBJ2-3 | TRBV12-5 | TGTGCTAGTGGTAGGGAGGGTCCTAGCACAGATACGCAGTATTTT | CASGREGPSTDTQYF
. | TRBD2 | TRBJ2-1 | TRBV11-2 | TGTGCCAGCAGCTTCCCTGGCGGGGGGGCCCTTGGTGAGCAGTTCTTC | CASSFPGGGALGEQFF
. | . | TRBJ1-5 | TRBV4-1 | TGCGCCAGCAGCCAAGAAAGGGCGGGGGCCGGACGGAGACCTAATCAGCCCCAGCATTTT | CASSQERAGAGRRPNQPQHF
. | . | TRBJ2-3 | TRBV7-2 | TGTGCCAGCAGCTTCGGCTTCACAGATACGCAGTATTTT | CASSFGFTDTQYF
. | TRBD2 | TRBJ2-1 | TRBV5-1 | TGCGCCAGCGGGTCAGCGGGGGGCTACAATGAGCAGTTCTTC | CASGSAGGYNEQFF
. | . | TRBJ1-1 | TRBV18 | TGTGCCAGCTCATTCGCGGCGCGGAACACTGAAGCTTTCTTT | CASSFAARNTEAFF
. | TRBD1 | TRBJ1-1 | TRBV7-2 | TGTGCCAGCAGCTTAGGAGGGGGCGCGACTGAAGCTTTCTTT | CASSLGGGATEAFF